The T cell receptor (beta chain) under discussion was sequenced for a study of CD8+ T cells in alopecia areata (dated by TCRdb to the late 2010s). A note on the overall study: The study used high-throughput TCRbeta sequencing to examine T cell clonal expansion in alopecia areata, in both the C3H/HeJ mouse model and human patients. immunoSEQ multiplex PCR using 35 Vbeta forward primers and 13 Jbeta reverse primers was used to amplify TCRbeta CDR3 regions. In humans, TCRbeta sequencing was performed on scalp tissue and on sorted CD4+ and CD8+ peripheral blood T cells from healthy controls and from patients with patchy or totalis/universalis alopecia areata. Clonality in the scalp was compared among normal scalp (n=4), patchy alopecia areata scalp (n=8), and alopecia totalis/universalis scalp (n=8). RNA was obtained with the PAXgene miRNA kit for fixed scalp, the miRNeasy kit for PBMCs, and the RNeasy kit for mouse skin. Study-level results and caveats: Shared TCR sequences between patients were less evident than in mice, which may be partly attributable to HLA diversity in the patient population. Scalp TCR repertoire analysis is complicated because resident alphabeta T cells in normal human skin are also sequenced, whereas mouse skin is dominated by gammadelta T cells. Lesional scalp, especially in alopecia totalis/universalis, showed higher clonality and more expanded CD8+ clones than normal scalp, suggesting antigenic drive.

The library was made by the immunoSEQ multiplex PCR assay. For TCR sequencing, RNA was extracted from every sample and reverse transcribed into cDNA to serve as template. SuperScript III was used for first-strand cDNA synthesis, primed with a 2:1 mix of oligo-dT and random hexamers. A synthetic immune receptor repertoire was used to assess amplification bias, and residual bias was removed computationally. The original methods were these. Raw reads were preprocessed to remove errors, and CDR3 was defined according to IMGT conventions as the region from the conserved cysteine to phenylalanine. Clonality was calculated as 1 minus Shannon entropy normalized by log2 of the number of productive unique TCRs. CD4 or CD8 identity of scalp clones was inferred by cross-referencing scalp TCRbeta sequences with sorted blood CD4 and CD8 repertoires. TCRdb carries this immuneACCESS record with in-frame sequences only. Its versions omit some clonotypes, under half of them owing to an unresolved V gene in the studies checked, with the rest unexplained. The V and J calls and clone size were taken over from that table, and D and trimming were inferred from the DNA. The sample records some 180,000 clones, just over 55% of which are singletons. The ten largest clones represent 4% to 6% of the sample.

Details on this clone: Its target antigen remains unknown. Within one base of it there is no much larger clone, and no base qualities were kept.

PBMCs were isolated by density centrifugation and stained for CD3, CD4 and CD8, after which CD4+ and CD8+ T cells were sorted on a FACSAria. Unaffected controls provided scalp biopsies and blood samples. This receptor was taken from a human donor in good health. Sequencing was done on a sample of CD8+ T cells sorted from blood.

The CDR3 protein is CSVDGQAISYNEQFF. The DNA sequence reads TGCAGCGTTGATGGACAGGCCATCTCATACAATGAGCAGTTCTTC. The chain is made from TRBV29-1 and TRBJ2-1, and TRBD1 matches 7 of the central bases. The CDR3 measures 15 amino acids from cysteine to phenylalanine. The retained sequence is limited to the CDR3, 45 bases, with the frame set at the first base. The germline V and J ends show losses of 3 bases and 4 bases respectively, and no gene match explains 9 bases of the junction. Reading the germline V gene gives CDR1 SQVTM and CDR2 ANQGSEA.